The 14 T cell receptor beta chains listed next were all sequenced from one sample in a study of blood T cell repertoires in COVID-19 (dated by TCRdb to the early 2020s). Libraries were built with the immunoSEQ multiplex PCR assay. TCRdb stores this immuneACCESS table with in-frame sequences only. Part of the clones is absent; in the studies checked, under half of the shortfall reflects unresolved V genes, and no reason is known for the rest. The sample contains roughly 73,000 clones, roughly 89% of them found a single time. The ten largest account for approximately 10% of the sample. The sample taken for sequencing was peripheral blood. The receptors originated from a man older than 75 with acute or convalescent COVID-19.

The gene calls are TRBV5-1 and TRBJ1-2; D call uncertain. Germline CDR1 is SGHRS and CDR2 is YFSETQ. Between the trimmed V and J ends, which lost 4 bases and 5 bases, there was a span of 24 bases. The CDR3 totals 17 residues. The CDR3 region is CASSPEVAGASRYGYTF. CDR3 in DNA: TGCGCCAGCAGCCCTGAGGTAGCCGGAGCATCTAGGTATGGCTACACCTTC.

The chain combines TRBV7-2 with TRBJ1-3, with D tentatively TRBD1 (5 bases). This CDR3 region has 15 residues. V was pared by 1 base and J by 2 bases, with 9 bases between. Germline V gene sequence: CDR1 SGHTA, CDR2 FQGNSA. The CDR3 nucleotides read TGTGCCAGCAGCTTAGAGACAGAACCTGGAAACACCATATATTTT. Encoded protein: CASSLETEPGNTIYF.

This clone was detected once. CDR3 sequence (DNA): TGTGCCAGCAGCTTTCACTCAACCACCGCTAGACTTACAGATACGCAGTATTTT. Encoded protein: CASSFHSTTARLTDTQYF. This chain uses TRBV3-1 (or the pseudogene TRBV3-2) with TRBJ2-3; no clear D. The CDR3 has 18 amino acids. CDR1 LGHDT and CDR2 YNNKEL come from the germline V gene (reference sequence). Trimming removed 5 bases from V and 3 bases from J, with 24 bases in between.

The genes are TRBV18 and TRBJ2-3; 7 bases map to TRBD1. CDR1 and CDR2 (germline): KGHSH, LQKENI. This CDR3 is 14 amino acids long. J was trimmed by 4 bases and V by 3 bases; bases with no gene match: 4. The CDR3: CASSPPGQSDTQYF. DNA of the CDR3: TGTGCCAGCTCACCCCCGGGACAGTCAGATACGCAGTATTTT.

This clone was detected a few times. This sequence joins TRBV5-1 and TRBJ1-1, with TRBD1 matching over 7 bases. The germline CDR1 and CDR2 sequences are SGHRS and YFSETQ. The junction had 2 bases not matched to a gene; V was cut back by 1 base and J by 2 bases. The CDR3 is 14 amino acids. The chain's CDR3 is CASSLTGDNTEAFF. CDR3 coding DNA: TGCGCCAGCAGCTTGACAGGGGATAACACTGAAGCTTTCTTT.

The chain employs TRBV5-6 and TRBJ2-7, with 7 bases that match TRBD2. Trimming removed 2 bases from V and 1 base from J; junction bases left unmatched: 6. The germline V gene encodes CDR1 SGHDT and CDR2 YYEEEE. The CDR3 contains 15 residues. The CDR3 sequence: CASSFPASGSYEQYF. The CDR3 DNA is TGTGCCAGCAGCTTCCCCGCTAGCGGATCCTACGAGCAGTACTTC.

V gene TRBV29-1 combines with J gene TRBJ1-1; D not resolved. Trimming took 3 bases from V and 0 from J, leaving 8 bases between them. Per germline, CDR1 SQVTM and CDR2 ANQGSEA. This CDR3 comprises 13 residues. The CDR3 DNA reads TGCAGCGTTGAGGGCAGGATGAACACTGAAGCTTTCTTT. Translation: CSVEGRMNTEAFF.

The rearrangement joins TRBV14 to TRBJ1-1; D uncertain. This CDR3 has 13 residues. V was trimmed by 2 bases and J by 4 bases, leaving 8 bases between them. Germline V gene data show CDR1 as SGHDN and CDR2 as FVKESK. The CDR3 DNA reads TGTGCCAGCAGCCAATTTCGGAGCACTGAAGCTTTCTTT. The encoded protein is CASSQFRSTEAFF.

J is TRBJ1-1 and V is TRBV27, with unresolved D. The germline V gene has CDR1 MNHEY and CDR2 SMNVEV (reference sequence). Trimming pared 2 bases from V and 4 bases from J, leaving 11 bases between. CDR3 length: 14 amino acids. The CDR3 DNA is TGTGCCAGCAGTTTAATCTCCGGTAGCACTGAAGCTTTCTTT. It encodes CASSLISGSTEAFF.

The CDR3 protein is CASSPGTAGSPLHF. The CDR3 DNA reads TGTGCCAGCAGCCCTGGGACCGCGGGATCACCCCTCCACTTT. The V gene is TRBV7-9, the J gene TRBJ1-6, with a weak D call TRBD1 (5 bases). V lost 5 bases, J lost 10 bases, and 15 bases lay in between. This CDR3 spans 14 amino acids. Germline V lookup: CDR1 SEHNR, CDR2 FQNEAQ (reference sequence).

The chain links TRBV6-6 to TRBJ1-6, with D perhaps TRBD1 (5 bases). The CDR3 spans 12 residues. Trimming pared 5 bases from V and 17 bases from J, leaving 16 bases between. Germline V gene sequence: CDR1 MNHNY, CDR2 SVGAGI (reference sequence). In DNA form, the CDR3 reads TGTGCCAGCAGTGAGACGGGGAGGGGTGTCCACTTT. Amino acids: CASSETGRGVHF.

The V call is TRBV19, the J call TRBJ2-7, with D possibly being TRBD2 (6 bases). The germline V and J ends were trimmed by 7 bases and 4 bases, with 14 bases remaining between them. This CDR3 comprises 13 residues. Germline loops: CDR1 LNHDA, CDR2 SQIVND (reference sequence). The CDR3 DNA reads as TGTGCCAGTATCGGTCGAGGGACTTACGAGCAGTACTTC. Protein: CASIGRGTYEQYF. The entire variable domain, with the rest obtained from reference TRBV19 and TRBJ2-7, is as follows: DGGITQSPKYLFRKEGQNVTLSCEQNLNHDAMYWYRQDPGQGLRLIYYSQIVNDFQKGDIAEGYSVSREKKESFPLTVTSAQKNPTAFYLCASIGRGTYEQYFGPGTRLTVT.

The chain carries TRBV11-2 and TRBJ2-1, with D possibly TRBD2 on 5 matching bases. The V and J ends lost 6 bases and 5 bases respectively, with 17 bases between them. The CDR3 runs to 15 residues. Germline V gene data show CDR1 as SGHAT and CDR2 as FQNNGV. The CDR3 reads CASSTGSLRNNEQFF. CDR3 in DNA: TGTGCCAGCAGTACGGGAAGCCTCAGGAACAATGAGCAGTTCTTC.

The V gene is TRBV19, the J gene TRBJ1-5, with D possibly being TRBD1 (5 bases). V was trimmed by 7 bases and J by 1 base, leaving 11 bases between them. The CDR3 is 14 residues long. Germline V CDR1 and CDR2: LNHDA, SQIVND (reference sequence). This chain's CDR3 is CASIHRGSNQPQHF. The CDR3 DNA reads as TGTGCCAGTATTCATAGGGGCAGCAATCAGCCCCAGCATTTT. The full variable domain, its missing parts supplied by reference TRBV19 and TRBJ1-5, is DGGITQSPKYLFRKEGQNVTLSCEQNLNHDAMYWYRQDPGQGLRLIYYSQIVNDFQKGDIAEGYSVSREKKESFPLTVTSAQKNPTAFYLCASIHRGSNQPQHFGDGTRLSIL.